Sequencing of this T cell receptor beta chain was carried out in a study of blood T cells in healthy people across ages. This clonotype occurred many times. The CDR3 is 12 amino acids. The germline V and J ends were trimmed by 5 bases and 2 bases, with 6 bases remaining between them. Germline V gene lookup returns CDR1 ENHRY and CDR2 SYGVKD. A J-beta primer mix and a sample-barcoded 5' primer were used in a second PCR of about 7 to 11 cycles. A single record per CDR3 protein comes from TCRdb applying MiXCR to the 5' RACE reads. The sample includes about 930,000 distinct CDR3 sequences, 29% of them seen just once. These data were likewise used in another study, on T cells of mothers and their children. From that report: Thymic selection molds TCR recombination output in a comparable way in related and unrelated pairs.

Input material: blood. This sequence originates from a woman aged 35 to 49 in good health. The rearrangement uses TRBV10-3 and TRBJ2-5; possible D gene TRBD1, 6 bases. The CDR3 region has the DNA TGTGCCATCAGTACAGGGCAAGAGACCCAGTACTTC. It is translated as CAISTGQETQYF.